A selection of T cell receptor beta chains follows, all from one sample in a study of cytomegalovirus exposure and HLA in healthy donors. Using immunoSEQ multiplex PCR, the repertoire was profiled, and TCRdb retains in-frame clones only, with some absent. The table includes 110,000 to 150,000 clones, about 80% detected once. Sequences were obtained from PBMCs. These receptors originate from a woman in her fifties or sixties in good health and CMV-seropositive. Both conserved end residues are part of each CDR3. Each record gives: J gene, D gene, clone size, V gene, CDR3 DNA, CDR3 protein. D genes are given only for firm matches. Not every row has a clone size; where given, it reads once, few, many or a size class.

J gene: TRBJ1-1; D gene: TRBD1; clone size: -; V gene: TRBV19; CDR3 DNA: TGTGCCAGTAGCGGACAGGGGCGAAGCACTGAAGCTTTCTTT; CDR3 protein: CASSGQGRSTEAFF
J gene: TRBJ2-7; D gene: TRBD2; clone size: -; V gene: TRBV19; CDR3 DNA: TGTGCCAGTAGTGCTTCAAGCGGGAGTTACGAGCAGTACTTC; CDR3 protein: CASSASSGSYEQYF
J gene: TRBJ2-7; D gene: -; clone size: -; V gene: TRBV4-1; CDR3 DNA: TGCGCCAGCAGCCCGTTTAGCTCCTACGAGCAGTACTTC; CDR3 protein: CASSPFSSYEQYF
J gene: TRBJ1-4; D gene: -; clone size: once; V gene: TRBV4-1; CDR3 DNA: TGCGCCAGCAGCCTCCTGTGGGGGCCCGCTAATGAAAAACTGTTTTTT; CDR3 protein: CASSLLWGPANEKLFF
J gene: TRBJ2-3; D gene: TRBD1; clone size: -; V gene: TRBV4-2; CDR3 DNA: TGTGCCAGCAGCCAAGGGACAGGGGACTTCCACGATACGCAGTATTTT; CDR3 protein: CASSQGTGDFHDTQYF
J gene: TRBJ2-4; D gene: TRBD2; clone size: -; V gene: TRBV19; CDR3 DNA: TGTGCCAGTAGTACGGGGGGAGGAAACATTCAGTACTTC; CDR3 protein: CASSTGGGNIQYF
J gene: TRBJ2-3; D gene: -; clone size: -; V gene: TRBV5-5; CDR3 DNA: TGTGCCAGCAGCTTGGCCCCACAGACTCTAGCCACAGATACGCAGTATTTT; CDR3 protein: CASSLAPQTLATDTQYF
J gene: TRBJ2-1; D gene: -; clone size: once; V gene: TRBV7-9; CDR3 DNA: TGTGCCAGCAGCGCCGGGTCCAGCGGGACCTGGGGGCCGTACAATGAGCAGTTCTTC; CDR3 protein: CASSAGSSGTWGPYNEQFF
J gene: TRBJ2-7; D gene: TRBD2; clone size: -; V gene: TRBV7-2; CDR3 DNA: TGTGCCAGCAGCTTCCCGCTCGGCGGGGGAACCTACGAGCAGTACTTC; CDR3 protein: CASSFPLGGGTYEQYF
J gene: TRBJ1-2; D gene: -; clone size: -; V gene: TRBV29-1; CDR3 DNA: TGCAGCGTTGAGGACCCAGGGCGGGGGGATGGCTACACCTTC; CDR3 protein: CSVEDPGRGDGYTF
J gene: TRBJ1-5; D gene: TRBD1; clone size: -; V gene: TRBV19; CDR3 DNA: TGTGCCACCAGGGGGCCCAGGGGATATAGCAATCAGCCCCAGCATTTT; CDR3 protein: CATRGPRGYSNQPQHF
J gene: TRBJ1-5; D gene: -; clone size: -; V gene: TRBV29-1; CDR3 DNA: TGCAGCGCTGCTAGGGACACCAATCAGCCCCAGCATTTT; CDR3 protein: CSAARDTNQPQHF
J gene: TRBJ2-7; D gene: -; clone size: -; V gene: TRBV11-3; CDR3 DNA: TGTGCCAGCAGCCCCGGGGGAGCCCCACGCGAGCAGTACTTC; CDR3 protein: CASSPGGAPREQYF
J gene: TRBJ2-7; D gene: -; clone size: -; V gene: TRBV7-9; CDR3 DNA: TGTGCCAGCAGCTTAGGACAGTTCAATTACTACGAGCAGTACTTC; CDR3 protein: CASSLGQFNYYEQYF
J gene: TRBJ2-3; D gene: TRBD2; clone size: once; V gene: TRBV29-1; CDR3 DNA: TGCAGCGTTGGGGAGGCGGGAGGGTACACAGATACGCAGTATTTT; CDR3 protein: CSVGEAGGYTDTQYF
J gene: TRBJ2-1; D gene: TRBD1; clone size: -; V gene: TRBV19; CDR3 DNA: TGTGCCAGTAGTCGACAGGGGGCTGGGGGGCAGTTCTTC; CDR3 protein: CASSRQGAGGQFF
J gene: TRBJ2-7; D gene: -; clone size: -; V gene: TRBV19; CDR3 DNA: TGTGCCAGTAGCCCCGCGGGGACAGTTACGTACGAGCAGTACTTC; CDR3 protein: CASSPAGTVTYEQYF
J gene: TRBJ2-1; D gene: -; clone size: -; V gene: TRBV19; CDR3 DNA: TGTGCCAGTAGTATAGGAACACTACTGTCCAATGAGCAGTTCTTC; CDR3 protein: CASSIGTLLSNEQFF
J gene: TRBJ1-5; D gene: -; clone size: many; V gene: TRBV28; CDR3 DNA: TGTGCCAGCAGTTTACGCTCAGGGTGGCAGCCCCAGCATTTT; CDR3 protein: CASSLRSGWQPQHF
J gene: TRBJ2-7; D gene: -; clone size: -; V gene: TRBV5-6; CDR3 DNA: TGTGCCAGCAGCTTGGGAGTAAGTACGGAGCAGTACTTC; CDR3 protein: CASSLGVSTEQYF
J gene: TRBJ2-1; D gene: TRBD2; clone size: -; V gene: TRBV27; CDR3 DNA: TGTGCCAGCAGTTCAGGACTAGCGGGAGGGCCGAACAATGAGCAGTTCTTC; CDR3 protein: CASSSGLAGGPNNEQFF
J gene: TRBJ2-1; D gene: -; clone size: -; V gene: TRBV5-1; CDR3 DNA: TGCGCCAGCATGCTAATAGCCGCGAGCTCCTACAATGAGCAGTTCTTC; CDR3 protein: CASMLIAASSYNEQFF
J gene: TRBJ2-7; D gene: TRBD2; clone size: -; V gene: TRBV11-2; CDR3 DNA: TGTGCCAGCACCGATAGCGGGAGGGAGGACGAGCAGTACTTC; CDR3 protein: CASTDSGREDEQYF
J gene: TRBJ1-5; D gene: TRBD1; clone size: -; V gene: TRBV28; CDR3 DNA: TGTGCCAGCAGTTCCACAGGGGGCCTCAATCAGCCCCAGCATTTT; CDR3 protein: CASSSTGGLNQPQHF
J gene: TRBJ2-2; D gene: TRBD2; clone size: -; V gene: TRBV7-9; CDR3 DNA: TGTGCCAGCAGCTTAGTGGGACTAGCGGGAACCGGCGGGGAGCTGTTTTTT; CDR3 protein: CASSLVGLAGTGGELFF
J gene: TRBJ1-1; D gene: -; clone size: -; V gene: TRBV6-1; CDR3 DNA: TGTGCCAGCAGTGCTGTACTGGGCTCGAACACTGAAGCTTTCTTT; CDR3 protein: CASSAVLGSNTEAFF
J gene: TRBJ2-3; D gene: -; clone size: -; V gene: TRBV5-6; CDR3 DNA: TGTGCCAGCAGCTGGGGGGTGCAGGATACGCAGTATTTT; CDR3 protein: CASSWGVQDTQYF